The text below deals with one T cell receptor beta chain. What it binds is not known. Just one base apart from a much larger clone, this may be a read error. The record originates from a study of tumor-infiltrating lymphocytes in primary liver carcinoma. Study at large: Measuring about 4.2 to 10 cm across, the tumors were staged as T1-T3 N0M0.

Unsorted bulk tissue, about 17-33 mg of it, served as the source for co-extraction of RNA and DNA. In germline, CDR1 is SGHTS, CDR2 YDEGEE. This CDR3 has 14 residues. Overall study results and limits: A fraction of only about 7-25% of top clones appeared in all five tumor regions. When set against blood, tumors had a significantly higher top-250-clone fraction (p = 0.039). Paired tumor-adjacent and tumor-blood samples overlapped less than tumor region pairs did.

Using a constant-region primer together with ProtoScript II reverse transcriptase, TCR beta cDNA was made from roughly 500 ng of total RNA. Amplification in three nested multiplex PCR rounds with slightly modified ARM-PCR gave rise to TCR beta libraries. For around 9 cycles apiece, the opening two PCR rounds ran with TRBV1-TRBV30 forward primers and a C-beta reverse primer. TCRdb ran MiXCR on the multiplex PCR reads and lists one entry per CDR3 protein. The top ten clones hold over 15% of a sample with roughly 190,000 distinct CDR3 sequences, 70% to 90% of them seen once. The chain carries TRBV5-8 and TRBJ1-3, with D tentatively TRBD1 (5 bases). The sequence was collected from a man aged 35 to 55 with primary liver carcinoma and hepatitis B virus infection. Sequenced: tumor tissue from primary liver carcinoma. The CDR3 bases are TGTGCCAGCAGCTTGAGGGGAATCGGAAACGCCATATATTTT. Amino acids: CASSLRGIGNAIYF.